This T cell receptor beta chain stems from a study of beta chain features in type 1 diabetes. Based on CD45RO/CCR7/CD25/CD127/CD95/CD27, CD4+ regulatory, stem cell-like memory, naive and central memory cells were sorted. All of the isolated RNA was reverse transcribed, so expressed TCRB transcripts were sequenced. This table comes from immunoSEQ multiplex PCR, and its TCRdb copy is limited to in-frame clones, with some not included. The sample comprises approximately 170,000 clones, approximately 8% of which are singletons, and under 0.6% rests with the top ten. Study conclusions and caveats: Type 1 diabetes patients had TCRB CDR3s that were shorter (moderately but significantly so) in all four CD4+ subsets.

This clone occurred a few times. The antigen remains unidentified. There are 14 residues in the CDR3. Germline loops: CDR1 SGHAT, CDR2 FQNNGV. Trimming removed 5 bases from V and 4 bases from J; junction bases left unmatched: 7. Source material: central memory CD4+ T cells from blood. The sequence was obtained from a man aged 18 to 35 with type 1 diabetes. The chain is built from TRBV11-2 and TRBJ1-2, with TRBD1 matching 7 bases. In nucleotides, the CDR3 is TGTGCCAGCAGCCCGGGACAGACCCTCTATGGCTACACCTTC. Amino acid sequence: CASSPGQTLYGYTF.